Listed here is a single T cell receptor (beta chain). The antigen remains undetermined. Profiling relied on immunoSEQ multiplex PCR, and the TCRdb table lists in-frame clones only, not all of them. The table records 190,000 or so clones, roughly 90% of them present only once. This specimen belongs to a study of T cell responses to AZD1222 COVID-19 vaccine. Study conclusions and caveats: The peak T cell response came first, and repertoires were sampled only after it. Donor demographics were predominantly white British with a female majority; clonal diversity may be underestimated. Vaccine-associated CD4 TCRs spanned spike, dominant at 160-218 and 743-854.

The CDR3 is 13 amino acids. Germline V gene data show CDR1 as LNHDA and CDR2 as SQIVND (reference sequence). The V segment lost 5 bases and the J segment 4 bases; nucleotides outside the gene matches: 4. The source is an adult who received the AZD1222 COVID-19 vaccine. The sequencing used peripheral blood, collected 28 days after the second AZD1222 dose. The chain couples TRBV19 to TRBJ1-2; 7 positions match TRBD1. CDR3 DNA: TGTGCCAGTAGTTTGGCAGGGGGCTATGGCTACACCTTC. As protein: CASSLAGGYGYTF.